The 19 T cell receptor beta chains in this list originate from one sample, sequenced in a study of T-cell reconstitution after alpha-beta-depleted transplantation in children. Construction of the TCRbeta library involved unique molecular identifiers. TCRdb independently ran MiXCR on the PCR reads; one entry per CDR3 protein. Counted here are about 270,000 distinct CDR3 sequences, almost 10% occurring once; the ten biggest clones make up about a tenth. The source material was PBMCs from the stem cell graft donor, sampled from the stem cell graft. The receptor source for this set is a human donor who donated a stem cell graft to a child with SCID.

The chain links TRBV6-1 to TRBJ1-4; perhaps TRBD1 as D (6 bases). Deletions cut 6 bases from V and 3 bases from J, with 11 bases between. Germline CDR1 reads MNHNS; CDR2 reads SASEGT. This CDR3 contains 14 residues. CDR3 DNA sequence: TGTGCCAGCAGGAACAGGGCCCCTAATGAAAAACTGTTTTTT. Translating gives CASRNRAPNEKLFF.

This clonotype has at least ten counts. This rearrangement joins TRBV6-1 to TRBJ2-6, with 7 bases that match TRBD1. Germline V gives CDR1 MNHNS, CDR2 SASEGT. The CDR3 is 15 residues long. The J segment lost 2 bases and the V segment lost 6 bases, leaving 4 bases of the junction unmatched. The chain's CDR3 is CASSRDRAGANVLTF. The CDR3 DNA is TGTGCCAGCAGCCGCGACAGGGCTGGGGCCAACGTCCTGACTTTC.

This clonotype was seen a few times. The chain employs TRBV6-1 and TRBJ2-5, with 8 nucleotides matching TRBD1. The CDR3 extends over 15 amino acids. After removal of 6 bases from V and 5 bases from J, the junction contained 11 bases not matched to a gene. Germline V gene data show CDR1 as MNHNS and CDR2 as SASEGT. The CDR3 sequence is CASRERQGKMETQYF. CDR3 sequence (DNA): TGTGCCAGCAGAGAGAGACAGGGGAAAATGGAGACCCAGTACTTC.

This clonotype appeared a few times. The chain has TRBV18 and TRBJ2-4, with D perhaps being TRBD1 or TRBD2 (5 bases each). There are 19 residues in the CDR3. Trimming removed 3 bases at V and 2 bases at J, with 23 bases between. CDR1 KGHSH and CDR2 LQKENI come from the germline V gene. The CDR3 loop reads CASSPLSRREFVSKNIQYF. The CDR3 bases are TGTGCCAGCTCACCTCTCAGCCGCAGGGAGTTCGTTTCCAAAAACATTCAGTACTTC.

Ten or more counts support this clonotype. Sequence at one end of the junction differs from germline and may be a read error. The chain couples TRBV7-2 to TRBJ2-1; tentative D call: TRBD2 (5 bases). Per germline, CDR1 SGHTA and CDR2 FQGNSA. The CDR3 extends over 8 amino acids. In DNA form, the CDR3 reads TGTGCCAGCAGCACGGAGGTCTTC. Amino acids: CASSTEVF.

V usage is TRBV7-2 and J usage is TRBJ2-7; 10 bases fit TRBD2. This CDR3 comprises 15 residues. J gave up 0 bases and V 3 bases, and 2 bases lay outside the gene matches. Germline values: CDR1 SGHTA, CDR2 FQGNSA. Here the CDR3 reads CASSFLAGDSYEQYF. CDR3 bases: TGTGCCAGCAGCTTTCTAGCGGGGGACTCCTACGAGCAGTACTTC. The full variable domain, with the rest looked up from reference TRBV7-2 and TRBJ2-7, is GAGVSQSPSNKVTEKGKDVELRCDPISGHTALYWYRQSLGQGLEFLIYFQGNSAPDKSGLPSDRFSAERTGGSVSTLTIQRTQQEDSAVYLCASSFLAGDSYEQYFGPGTRLTVT.

This clonotype was found a few times. This rearrangement joins TRBV5-1 to TRBJ2-1; no clear D. Per germline, CDR1 SGHRS and CDR2 YFSETQ. This CDR3 comprises 14 residues. Between the trimmed V and J ends, which lost 2 bases and 2 bases, there was a span of 8 bases. The CDR3 is CASSFLGPYNEQFF. CDR3 nucleotide sequence: TGCGCCAGCAGCTTCCTAGGTCCCTACAATGAGCAGTTCTTC. Full variable domain (rest looked up from reference TRBV5-1 and TRBJ2-1): KAGVTQTPRYLIKTRGQQVTLSCSPISGHRSVSWYQQTPGQGLQFLFEYFSETQRNKGNFPGRFSGRQFSNSRSEMNVSTLELGDSALYLCASSFLGPYNEQFFGPGTRLTVL.

V and J are TRBV3-1 and TRBJ2-5; 7 bases align to TRBD2. CDR3 length: 15 amino acids. CDR1 is LGHDT and CDR2 is YNNKEL in the germline V gene (reference sequence). V shed 5 bases and J 0 bases; nucleotides not matched to a gene: 6. The CDR3 region has the DNA TGTGCCAGCAGCAAGGGACTACCGTACCAAGAGACCCAGTACTTC. Residues: CASSKGLPYQETQYF.

This clonotype was found many times. The V gene is TRBV29-1, the J gene TRBJ1-2, with 9 bases identical to TRBD1. With V trimmed by 7 bases and J by 8 bases, 11 bases remained unmatched. This CDR3 contains 13 residues. Germline CDR1 reads SQVTM; CDR2 reads ANQGSEA. CDR3 coding DNA: TGCAGCGGGTGGGACAGGGAAGCTTCGGGCTACACCTTC. As protein: CSGWDREASGYTF.

This clonotype occurred many times. The chain is built from TRBV27 and TRBJ2-7, with 7 bases identical to TRBD1. The V gene's germline CDR1 is MNHEY and CDR2 SMNVEV (reference sequence). With 4 bases clipped from V and 3 bases from J, the junction kept 9 bases outside the gene matches. This CDR3 is 15 amino acids long. The CDR3 loop is CASSYYTGQVYEQYF. CDR3 bases: TGTGCCAGCAGTTACTACACCGGACAGGTCTACGAGCAGTACTTC.

There are many counts of this clonotype. CDR3 region: CASSGAGSSTDTQYF. The DNA for the CDR3 is TGTGCCAGCAGTGGGGCAGGGAGTAGCACAGATACGCAGTATTTT. This chain joins TRBV25-1 and TRBJ2-3; D may be TRBD1 or TRBD2 (5 bases each). Between the trimmed V and J ends, which lost 4 bases and 0 bases, there was a span of 11 bases. From germline, CDR1 is MGHDK and CDR2 SYGVNS. The length of the CDR3 is 15 residues.

This clonotype was observed at least ten times. V is TRBV12-3 or TRBV12-4 and J is TRBJ2-3, with D perhaps TRBD1 (6 bases). CDR3 length: 14 amino acids. V lost 6 bases, J lost 3 bases, and 13 bases lay in between. The CDR3 region has the DNA TGTGCCAGCAGACAACAGGGTTCAACAGATACGCAGTATTTT. Protein product: CASRQQGSTDTQYF.

V usage is TRBV2 and J usage is TRBJ2-7, with a tentative D call TRBD2 (6 bases). Germline V gene lookup returns CDR1 SNHLY and CDR2 FYNNEI. V was shortened by 6 bases and J by 3 bases, with 12 bases between the two germline ends. The length of the CDR3 is 13 residues. The CDR3 DNA sequence: TGTGCCAGCAGGGACGGACTAATCTACGAGCAGTACTTC. Encoded protein: CASRDGLIYEQYF.

CDR3 region: CASTQGYLSSYEQYF. The DNA for the CDR3 is TGTGCCAGCACCCAGGGATACCTAAGCTCCTACGAGCAGTACTTC. The rearrangement joins TRBV5-6 to TRBJ2-7; D may be TRBD1 (5 bases). CDR3 size: 15 residues. Germline V gene data show CDR1 as SGHDT and CDR2 as YYEEEE. V was clipped by 6 bases and J by 0 bases, with 16 bases between them.

The V gene is TRBV11-1, the J gene TRBJ2-3; D assignment may be TRBD1 or TRBD2 (6 bases each). The CDR3 has 18 amino acids. V shed 8 bases and J shed 1 base, with 25 bases lying between them. CDR1 is SGHAT, CDR2 FQDESV, per germline (reference sequence). Written as DNA, the CDR3 is TGTGCCAGCTCCCTCCCCTCGGAGGGGGTGGATGGCACAGATACGCAGTATTTT. Protein product: CASSLPSEGVDGTDTQYF. Together with reference TRBV11-1 and TRBJ2-3, the CDR3 gives the full variable domain: EAEVAQSPRYKITEKSQAVAFWCDPISGHATLYWYRQILGQGPELLVQFQDESVVDDSQLPKDRFSAERLKGVDSTLKIQPAELGDSAMYLCASSLPSEGVDGTDTQYFGPGTRLTVL.

This chain uses TRBV9 with TRBJ2-5, with D possibly called TRBD1 or TRBD2 (5 bases each). Germline assignment: CDR1 SGDLS and CDR2 YYNGEE. The V end lost 0 bases, the J end lost 4 bases, and 13 bases lay between the germline ends. The CDR3 extends over 15 amino acids. CDR3 amino acids: CASSVDEGRRETQYF. DNA of the CDR3: TGTGCCAGCAGCGTAGACGAGGGGCGACGAGAGACCCAGTACTTC.

This clonotype has a count of ten or more. The chain carries TRBV13 and TRBJ1-2, with 7 positions matching TRBD1. The CDR3 is made up of 15 amino acids. The V segment lost 0 bases and the J segment 5 bases; nucleotides outside the gene matches: 6. CDR1 and CDR2 from the germline V gene are PRHDT and FYEKMQ (reference sequence). Here the CDR3 DNA reads TGTGCCAGCAGCTTAGGCCTGGCAGGGGGGTATGGCTACACCTTC. It encodes CASSLGLAGGYGYTF.

This clonotype was observed a handful of times. This chain uses TRBV10-3 with TRBJ2-3; D unclear. Trimming removed 2 bases from V and 2 bases from J, with 17 bases in between. CDR1 and CDR2 from the germline V gene are ENHRY and SYGVKD. There are 17 residues in the CDR3. The CDR3 nucleotides read TGTGCCATCAGTGAGGAAGGTGGCGACAAATACACAGATACGCAGTATTTT. Translated: CAISEEGGDKYTDTQYF.

This clonotype has ten or more counts. The V call is TRBV6-1, the J call TRBJ2-2, with 7 bases lining up with TRBD1. The ends lost 6 bases at V and 1 base at J; junction bases unmatched: 2. From germline, CDR1 is MNHNS and CDR2 SASEGT. The CDR3 has 14 amino acids. CDR3 bases: TGTGCCAGCAGAGACAGGGTGAACACCGGGGAGCTGTTTTTT. Amino acid sequence: CASRDRVNTGELFF.